These T cell receptor beta chains were read from a single sample in a study of blood T cell repertoires in COVID-19. Profiling relied on immunoSEQ multiplex PCR, and the TCRdb table lists in-frame clones only, not all of them. Altogether some 300,000 clones are present, over 75% being singletons, with the ten largest covering over 3.5%. Source material: PBMCs or T cells enriched from blood (not recorded which). The receptor source for this set is a man aged 25 to 45 who had recovered from COVID-19. CDR3s include the opening cysteine and the closing phenylalanine or tryptophan. D genes are given only for firm matches. Size is omitted from some rows. Given values are once, few, many or a class for expanded clones.

len	abundance	v_gene	j_gene	d_gene	CDR3aa	CDR3nt
14	NA	TRBV30	TRBJ1-1	NA	CAWSLGRGGTEAFF	TGTGCCTGGAGCCTAGGCAGGGGTGGCACTGAAGCTTTCTTT
18	NA	TRBV5-1	TRBJ2-3	TRBD2	CASSWALRSERGSDTQYF	TGCGCCAGCAGCTGGGCCCTTCGGTCGGAGCGGGGGTCAGATACGCAGTATTTT
13	NA	TRBV3-1/TRBV3-2	TRBJ2-2	NA	CASSRTSTGELFF	TGTGCCAGCAGCCGTACATCGACCGGGGAGCTGTTTTTT
16	NA	TRBV6-6	TRBJ2-7	NA	CASSYSDRGIGDEQYF	TGTGCCAGCAGTTACTCGGACAGAGGCATAGGGGACGAGCAGTACTTC
16	NA	TRBV21-1	TRBJ1-1	NA	CASSHHRVSRPTEAFF	TGTGCCAGCAGCCATCACCGGGTCTCCCGGCCCACTGAAGCTTTCTTT
12	once	TRBV28	TRBJ1-1	TRBD1	CASSDTGGKAFF	TGTGCCAGCAGTGATACAGGGGGGAAAGCTTTCTTT
15	NA	TRBV7-2	TRBJ2-7	TRBD2	CASNLMSGGAEEQYF	TGTGCCAGCAACCTTATGAGCGGGGGGGCCGAGGAGCAGTACTTC
14	NA	TRBV18	TRBJ1-1	NA	CASSPGQINTEAFF	TGTGCCAGCTCACCGGGGCAGATAAACACTGAAGCTTTCTTT
16	NA	TRBV11-2	TRBJ2-1	TRBD2	CASSWGPAGDLNEQFF	TGTGCCAGCAGCTGGGGGCCAGCGGGAGATCTCAATGAGCAGTTCTTC
16	NA	TRBV7-2	TRBJ1-6	NA	CASSLTEGGYNSPLHF	TGTGCCAGCAGCCTAACGGAGGGAGGTTATAATTCACCCCTCCACTTT
17	NA	TRBV4-1	TRBJ2-7	TRBD2	CASSQVSVAGPLWEQYF	TGCGCCAGCAGCCAAGTCTCCGTAGCGGGACCTTTATGGGAGCAGTACTTC
12	NA	TRBV5-5	TRBJ2-3	NA	CASSLFIDTQYF	TGTGCCAGCAGCTTGTTCATCGATACGCAGTATTTT
16	NA	TRBV3-1/TRBV3-2	TRBJ2-2	NA	CASSLGRGLNTGELFF	TGTGCCAGCAGCCTCGGGCGGGGGCTAAACACCGGGGAGCTGTTTTTT
14	NA	TRBV28	TRBJ1-2	TRBD1	CASRPGGAGWGYTF	TGTGCCAGCAGGCCAGGGGGCGCGGGTTGGGGCTACACCTTC
13	NA	TRBV11-2	TRBJ2-7	NA	CASSPWTAYEQYF	TGTGCCAGCAGCCCATGGACAGCCTACGAGCAGTACTTC
16	NA	TRBV3-1/TRBV3-2	TRBJ2-3	TRBD1	CASSHPTGRATDTQYF	TGTGCCAGCAGCCACCCGACAGGGCGCGCAACAGATACGCAGTATTTT
16	NA	TRBV4-1	TRBJ2-3	NA	CASSQDHGAGLNTQYF	TGCGCCAGCAGCCAAGATCATGGGGCCGGGTTGAATACGCAGTATTTT
11	once	TRBV5-1	TRBJ2-5	NA	CASSSQETQYF	TGCGCCAGCAGCTCTCAAGAGACCCAGTACTTC
13	NA	TRBV27	TRBJ1-2	TRBD1	CASGQAANYGYTF	TGTGCCAGCGGACAGGCCGCTAACTATGGCTACACCTTC
14	NA	TRBV5-1	TRBJ1-2	NA	CASSPTGRNYGYTF	TGCGCCAGCAGCCCTACGGGGAGAAACTATGGCTACACCTTC
16	NA	TRBV5-1	TRBJ2-7	NA	CASSLRPGQSSYEQYF	TGCGCCAGCAGCTTGAGGCCGGGACAAAGCTCCTACGAGCAGTACTTC
13	NA	TRBV12-3/TRBV12-4	TRBJ1-2	NA	CASSPYGGYGYTF	TGTGCCAGCAGTCCGTACGGTGGCTATGGCTACACCTTC
13	NA	TRBV27	TRBJ1-1	TRBD1	CASSRQGSNEAFF	TGTGCCAGCAGTCGACAGGGATCTAATGAAGCTTTCTTT
13	NA	TRBV7-2	TRBJ2-7	NA	CASSLAGLGEQYF	TGTGCCAGCAGCTTAGCGGGGCTCGGCGAGCAGTACTTC
15	once	TRBV6-5	TRBJ1-4	TRBD1	CASSITGGENEKLFF	TGTGCCAGCAGCATAACAGGGGGAGAAAATGAAAAACTGTTTTTT
17	NA	TRBV10-2	TRBJ1-1	NA	CASSESSWAGLGTEAFF	TGCGCCAGCAGTGAGTCAAGCTGGGCAGGGCTGGGGACTGAAGCTTTCTTT
15	NA	TRBV3-1/TRBV3-2	TRBJ2-7	TRBD2	CASSQRTSGNGKQYF	TGTGCCAGCAGCCAGCGGACTAGCGGGAACGGGAAGCAGTACTTC
15	NA	TRBV24-1	TRBJ2-1	TRBD1	CATSDWTGGDNEQFF	TGTGCCACCAGTGATTGGACAGGTGGGGACAATGAGCAGTTCTTC
15	NA	TRBV4-1	TRBJ2-1	NA	CASSQPGKKDNEQFF	TGCGCCAGCAGCCAGCCGGGAAAAAAGGACAATGAGCAGTTCTTC
16	NA	TRBV24-1	TRBJ2-1	NA	CATSDPSILPGNEQFF	TGTGCCACCAGTGATCCCAGCATCCTCCCGGGGAATGAGCAGTTCTTC
14	NA	TRBV5-4	TRBJ2-7	TRBD2	CASSLAGEFHEQYF	TGTGCCAGCAGCCTAGCGGGAGAGTTCCACGAGCAGTACTTC
14	NA	TRBV18	TRBJ2-7	TRBD1	CASSLGTGRNEQYF	TGTGCCAGCTCACTAGGGACAGGGAGGAACGAGCAGTACTTC
14	NA	TRBV7-2	TRBJ2-7	TRBD1	CASSSPDRVHEQYF	TGTGCCAGCAGCTCGCCGGACAGGGTTCACGAGCAGTACTTC
13	NA	TRBV12-3/TRBV12-4	TRBJ2-1	NA	CASSPSSYNEQFF	TGTGCCAGCAGTCCTAGCTCCTACAATGAGCAGTTCTTC
15	NA	TRBV7-8	TRBJ2-7	TRBD2	CASSWVLAGGYEQYF	TGTGCCAGCAGCTGGGTGCTAGCGGGGGGATACGAGCAGTACTTC
13	NA	TRBV24-1	TRBJ2-6	NA	CATSDPPGQVLTF	TGTGCCACCAGTGATCCACCCGGACAGGTCCTGACTTTC
14	NA	TRBV5-1	TRBJ2-1	NA	CASSLESGYNEQFF	TGCGCCAGCAGCTTGGAGAGCGGGTACAATGAGCAGTTCTTC
13	NA	TRBV11-2	TRBJ1-2	NA	CASSLFSGGGYTF	TGTGCCAGCAGCTTATTTAGTGGGGGCGGCTACACCTTC
15	NA	TRBV30	TRBJ1-6	TRBD1	CAWSVQGGNNSPLHF	TGTGCCTGGAGTGTACAAGGGGGCAATAATTCACCCCTCCACTTT
13	once	TRBV6-5	TRBJ1-2	TRBD1	CASSPTGVWGYTF	TGTGCCAGCAGCCCCACAGGGGTTTGGGGCTACACCTTC